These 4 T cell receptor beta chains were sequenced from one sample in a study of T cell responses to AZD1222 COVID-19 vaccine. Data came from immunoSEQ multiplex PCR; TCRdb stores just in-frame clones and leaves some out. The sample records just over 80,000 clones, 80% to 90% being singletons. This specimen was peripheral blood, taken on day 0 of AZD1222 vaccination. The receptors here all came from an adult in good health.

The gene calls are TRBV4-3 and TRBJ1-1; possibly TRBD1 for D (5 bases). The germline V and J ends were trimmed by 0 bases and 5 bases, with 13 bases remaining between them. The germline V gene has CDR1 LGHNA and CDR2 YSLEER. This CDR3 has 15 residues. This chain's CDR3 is CASSQDRGRNTEAFF. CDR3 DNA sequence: TGCGCCAGCAGCCAAGATCGGGGGAGGAATACTGAAGCTTTCTTT.

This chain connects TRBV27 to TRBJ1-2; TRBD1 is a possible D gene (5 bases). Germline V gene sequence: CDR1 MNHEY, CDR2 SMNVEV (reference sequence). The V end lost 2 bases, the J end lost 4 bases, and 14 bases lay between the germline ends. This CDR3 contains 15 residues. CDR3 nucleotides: TGTGCCAGCAGTTTAGGGGCAGGGAGGACCTATGGCTACACCTTC. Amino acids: CASSLGAGRTYGYTF.

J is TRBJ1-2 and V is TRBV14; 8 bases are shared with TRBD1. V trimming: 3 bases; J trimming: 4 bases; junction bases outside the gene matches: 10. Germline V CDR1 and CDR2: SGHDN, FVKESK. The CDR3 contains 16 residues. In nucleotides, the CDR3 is TGTGCCAGCAGCCAGAGCGACAGGGGACGCGGCTATGGCTACACCTTC. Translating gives CASSQSDRGRGYGYTF.

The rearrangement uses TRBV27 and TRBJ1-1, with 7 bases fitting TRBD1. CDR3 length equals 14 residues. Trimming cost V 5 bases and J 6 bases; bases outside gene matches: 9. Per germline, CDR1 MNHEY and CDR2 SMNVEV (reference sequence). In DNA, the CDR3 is TGTGCCAGCAGTCCCAGACAGGGCATGGCTGAAGCTTTCTTT. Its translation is CASSPRQGMAEAFF.